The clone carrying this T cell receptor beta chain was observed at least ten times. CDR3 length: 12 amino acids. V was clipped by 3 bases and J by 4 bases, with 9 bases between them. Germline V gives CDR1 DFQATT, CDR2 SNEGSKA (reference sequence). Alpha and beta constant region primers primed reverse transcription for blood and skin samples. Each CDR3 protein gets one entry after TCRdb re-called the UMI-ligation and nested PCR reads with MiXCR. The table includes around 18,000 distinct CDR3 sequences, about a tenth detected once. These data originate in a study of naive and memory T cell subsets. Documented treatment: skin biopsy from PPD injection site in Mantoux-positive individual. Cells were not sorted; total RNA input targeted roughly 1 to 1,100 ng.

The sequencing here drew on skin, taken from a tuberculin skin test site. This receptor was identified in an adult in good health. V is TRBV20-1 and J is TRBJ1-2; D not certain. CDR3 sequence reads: CSARNGFYGYTF. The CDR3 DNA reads TGCAGTGCTAGGAACGGATTCTATGGCTACACCTTC.